A selection of T cell receptor beta chains follows, all from one sample in a study of PD-1 blockade in mismatch repair-deficient tumors. Assay used: immunoSEQ multiplex PCR; TCRdb lists only in-frame clones, some missing. The table lists about 84,000 clones, over 75% of them singletons. The input for sequencing was peripheral blood, taken 12 weeks after starting pembrolizumab. The receptors originated from an adult with mismatch repair-deficient cancer. Both conserved end residues are part of each CDR3.

V	J	CDR3
TRBV4-1	TRBJ2-7	CASRHIGGHRDFSGAYEQYF
TRBV6-6	TRBJ2-6	CASGLAGVRGANVLTF
TRBV6-1	TRBJ1-5	CASTQRGEVQPQHF
TRBV11-1	TRBJ2-4	CASSAGFDLAKNIQYF
TRBV6-1	TRBJ2-1	CASTMIREGQEQFF
TRBV27	TRBJ1-3	CASKKGLSSGNTIYF
TRBV14	TRBJ2-1	CASSPSKLHNEQFF
TRBV6-5	TRBJ2-1	CASGQAGAYNEQFF
TRBV27	TRBJ2-1	CASSPDRDEQFF
TRBV6-6	TRBJ1-5	CASSPRGGGNQPQHF
TRBV11-2	TRBJ2-7	CASRGLAGGGASYEQYF
TRBV19	TRBJ1-2	CASSIFGSATSYGYTF
TRBV12-5	TRBJ2-7	CASGLVRGSSYEQYF
TRBV7-8	TRBJ2-7	CASRVGGANEQYF
TRBV27	TRBJ2-5	CASSFRDNQETQYF
TRBV5-1	TRBJ1-2	CASSLTTGAYGYTF
TRBV18	TRBJ2-5	CASSPTDETQYF
TRBV7-9	TRBJ1-1	CASSPDRSYTEAFF
TRBV7-9	TRBJ1-4	CASSLDRDRDEKLFF
TRBV4-3	TRBJ1-2	CASSQDRNGYTF
TRBV6-1	TRBJ2-3	CASRSAGGGSDTQYF
TRBV4-2	TRBJ1-1	CASSQDGTGDWSTEAFF
TRBV7-2	TRBJ2-3	CASSSHRGTDTQYF
TRBV6-6	TRBJ1-3	CASSGTLTGTGNTIYF
TRBV4-1	TRBJ2-3	CASSQVLGTDTQYF
TRBV6-6	TRBJ1-2	CASSYRGQGSYGYTF
TRBV5-1	TRBJ1-1	CASSPFRGASQNTEAFF
TRBV29-1	TRBJ1-1	CSVRTGGMNTEAFF
TRBV14	TRBJ1-4	CASSQVRAWDGDEKLFF